This T cell receptor (beta chain) was documented in a study of human T cells and chemical hapten exposure. Time point meaning: patch test 2, 6 weeks after DPC sensitization. Stated treatment: therapeutic diphenylcyclopropenone sensitization with weekly scalp DPC. Using its own MiXCR run on the RACE reads, TCRdb lists one record per CDR3 protein. The sample consists of roughly 94,000 distinct CDR3 sequences, 9.3% of them appearing once. This clonotype was detected ten times or more. Germline CDR1 MNHEY, CDR2 SVGEGT. This CDR3 comprises 13 residues. V shed 11 bases and J shed 1 base, with 14 bases lying between them.

Specimen: whole blood, collected in connection with sensitization to the hapten diphenylcyclopropenone (DPC). The source is a woman between 40 and 50 years old with alopecia areata. Some clones in this sample may be carry-over from other donors' samples. The chain links TRBV6-2 or TRBV6-3 to TRBJ1-1; possibly TRBD1 for D (6 bases). The CDR3 is CAGSLTGNTEAFF. The DNA of the CDR3 is TGTGCCGGGAGTTTGACAGGGAACACTGAAGCTTTCTTT.